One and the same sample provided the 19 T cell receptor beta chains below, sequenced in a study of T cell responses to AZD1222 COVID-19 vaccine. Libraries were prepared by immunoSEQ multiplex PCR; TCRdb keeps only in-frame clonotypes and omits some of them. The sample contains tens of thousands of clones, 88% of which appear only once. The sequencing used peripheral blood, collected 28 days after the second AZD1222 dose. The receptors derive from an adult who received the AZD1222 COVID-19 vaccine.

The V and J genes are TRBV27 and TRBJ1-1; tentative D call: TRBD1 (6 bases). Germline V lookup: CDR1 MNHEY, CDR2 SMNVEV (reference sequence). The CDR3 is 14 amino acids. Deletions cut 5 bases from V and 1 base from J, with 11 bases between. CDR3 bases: TGTGCCAGCAGTGTACAGGGACCGAACACTGAAGCTTTCTTT. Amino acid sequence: CASSVQGPNTEAFF.

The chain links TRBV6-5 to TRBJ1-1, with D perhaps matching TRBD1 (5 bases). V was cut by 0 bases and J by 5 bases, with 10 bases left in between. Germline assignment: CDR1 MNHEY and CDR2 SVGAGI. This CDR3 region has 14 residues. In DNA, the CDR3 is TGTGCCAGCAGTTACTCGAGTAGGGGAACTGAAGCTTTCTTT. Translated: CASSYSSRGTEAFF.

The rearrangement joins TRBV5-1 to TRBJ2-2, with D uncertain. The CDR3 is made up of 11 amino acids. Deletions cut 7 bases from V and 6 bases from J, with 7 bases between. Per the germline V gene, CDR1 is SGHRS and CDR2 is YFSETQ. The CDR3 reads CASYEAGELFF. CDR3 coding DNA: TGCGCCAGCTATGAGGCCGGGGAGCTGTTTTTT.

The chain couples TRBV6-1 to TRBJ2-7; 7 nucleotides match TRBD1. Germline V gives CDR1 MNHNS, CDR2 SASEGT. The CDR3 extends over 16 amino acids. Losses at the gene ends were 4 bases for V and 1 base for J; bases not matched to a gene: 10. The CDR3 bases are TGTGCCAGCAGTGTTTGGGAGACAGGGAGTTCCTACGAGCAGTACTTC. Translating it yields CASSVWETGSSYEQYF.

CDR3 sequence (DNA): TGTGCCAGCAGCCCGGACGGACGGCCTAGTGGAGAGCAGTTCTTC. Protein product: CASSPDGRPSGEQFF. The genes are TRBV11-3 and TRBJ2-1; D ambiguous. Deletions cut 5 bases from V and 10 bases from J, with 21 bases between. The CDR3 extends over 15 amino acids. Germline CDR1 SGHNT, CDR2 YENEEA.

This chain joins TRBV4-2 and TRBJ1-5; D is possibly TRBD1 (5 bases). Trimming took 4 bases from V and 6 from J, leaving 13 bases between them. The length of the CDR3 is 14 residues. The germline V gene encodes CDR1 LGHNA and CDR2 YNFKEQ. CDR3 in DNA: TGTGCCAGCAGCCCGACAGCCGTCTTTCAGCCCCAGCATTTT. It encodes CASSPTAVFQPQHF.

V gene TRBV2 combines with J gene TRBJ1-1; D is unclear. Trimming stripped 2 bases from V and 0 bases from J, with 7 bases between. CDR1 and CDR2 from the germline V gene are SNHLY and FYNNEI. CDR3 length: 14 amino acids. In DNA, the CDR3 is TGTGCCAGCAGTGAATGGCCCATGAACACTGAAGCTTTCTTT. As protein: CASSEWPMNTEAFF.

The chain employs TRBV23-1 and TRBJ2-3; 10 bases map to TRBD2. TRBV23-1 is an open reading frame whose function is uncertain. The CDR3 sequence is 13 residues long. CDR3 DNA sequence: TGCGGAAAGCGGGGGGGCCCCGATGATACGCAGTATTTT. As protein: CGKRGGPDDTQYF.

CDR3 in amino acids: CASSIPGTGVYF. The DNA for the CDR3 is TGTGCCAGTAGTATACCCGGGACAGGGGTATATTTT. This sequence joins TRBV19 and TRBJ1-3; TRBD1 matches 10 bases. Unmatched junction bases numbered 3, after V lost 2 bases and J lost 14 bases. Germline CDR1 LNHDA, CDR2 SQIVND (reference sequence). The CDR3 has 12 amino acids.

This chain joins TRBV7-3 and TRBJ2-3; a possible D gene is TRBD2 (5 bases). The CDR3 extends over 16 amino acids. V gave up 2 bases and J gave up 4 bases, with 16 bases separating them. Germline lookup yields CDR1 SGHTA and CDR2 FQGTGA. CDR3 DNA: TGTGCCAGCAGCTTATCCGAGGGATTTGAGGCAGATACGCAGTATTTT. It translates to CASSLSEGFEADTQYF. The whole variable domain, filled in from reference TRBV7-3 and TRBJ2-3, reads GAGVSQTPSNKVTEKGKYVELRCDPISGHTALYWYRQSLGQGPEFLIYFQGTGAADDSGLPNDRFFAVRPEGSVSTLKIQRTERGDSAVYLCASSLSEGFEADTQYFGPGTRLTVL.

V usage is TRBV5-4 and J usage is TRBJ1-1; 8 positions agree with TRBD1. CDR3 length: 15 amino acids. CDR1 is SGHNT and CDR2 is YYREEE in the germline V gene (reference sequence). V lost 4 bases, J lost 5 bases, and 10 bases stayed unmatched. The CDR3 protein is CASSAPDRGGTEAFF. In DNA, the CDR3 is TGTGCCAGCAGCGCACCCGACAGGGGCGGGACTGAAGCTTTCTTT.

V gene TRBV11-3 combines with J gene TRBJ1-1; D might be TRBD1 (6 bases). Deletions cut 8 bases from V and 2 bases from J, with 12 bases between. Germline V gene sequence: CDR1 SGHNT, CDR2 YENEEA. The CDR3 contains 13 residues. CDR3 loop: CASGQQGNTEAFF. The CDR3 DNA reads TGTGCCAGCGGCCAACAGGGAAACACTGAAGCTTTCTTT.

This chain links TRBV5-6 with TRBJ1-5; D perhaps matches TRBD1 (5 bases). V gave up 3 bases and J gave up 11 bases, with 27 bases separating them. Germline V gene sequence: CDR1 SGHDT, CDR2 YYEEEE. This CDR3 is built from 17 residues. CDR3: CASSSRAGTGFRGSQHF. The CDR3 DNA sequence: TGTGCCAGCAGCTCCCGAGCGGGCACAGGCTTTCGGGGGTCCCAGCATTTT.

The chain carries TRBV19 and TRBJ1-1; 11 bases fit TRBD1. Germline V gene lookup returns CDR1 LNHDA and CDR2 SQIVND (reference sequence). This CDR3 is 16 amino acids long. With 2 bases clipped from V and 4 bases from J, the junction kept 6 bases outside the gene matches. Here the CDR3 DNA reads TGTGCCAGTAGTATATGGGACAGGGGGTTGGGCACTGAAGCTTTCTTT. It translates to CASSIWDRGLGTEAFF.

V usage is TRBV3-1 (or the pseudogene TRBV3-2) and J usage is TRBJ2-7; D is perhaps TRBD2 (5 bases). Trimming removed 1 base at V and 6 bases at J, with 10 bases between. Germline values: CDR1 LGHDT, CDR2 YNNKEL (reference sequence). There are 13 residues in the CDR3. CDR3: CASSQVGSAEQYF. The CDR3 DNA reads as TGTGCCAGCAGCCAAGTGGGGAGCGCCGAGCAGTACTTC.

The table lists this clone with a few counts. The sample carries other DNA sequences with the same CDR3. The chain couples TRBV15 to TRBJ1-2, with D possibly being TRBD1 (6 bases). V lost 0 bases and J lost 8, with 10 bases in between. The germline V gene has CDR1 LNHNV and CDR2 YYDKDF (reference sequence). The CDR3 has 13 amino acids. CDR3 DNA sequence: TGTGCCACCAGCAGAGAGGAGGGGGACGGCTACACCTTC. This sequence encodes CATSREEGDGYTF.

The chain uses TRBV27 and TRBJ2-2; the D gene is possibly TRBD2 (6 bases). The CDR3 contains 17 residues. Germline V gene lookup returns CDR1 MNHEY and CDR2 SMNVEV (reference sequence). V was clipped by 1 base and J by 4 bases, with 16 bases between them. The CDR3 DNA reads TGTGCCAGCAGTTTATTCGGGAGCGGAGGCGGCACCGGGGAGCTGTTTTTT. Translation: CASSLFGSGGGTGELFF.

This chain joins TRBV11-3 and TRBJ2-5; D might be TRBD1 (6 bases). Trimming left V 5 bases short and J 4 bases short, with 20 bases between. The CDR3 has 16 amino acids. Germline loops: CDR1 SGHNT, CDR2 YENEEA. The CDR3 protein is CASSPTATGFGETQYF. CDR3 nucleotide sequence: TGTGCCAGCAGCCCTACCGCTACAGGGTTCGGAGAGACCCAGTACTTC.

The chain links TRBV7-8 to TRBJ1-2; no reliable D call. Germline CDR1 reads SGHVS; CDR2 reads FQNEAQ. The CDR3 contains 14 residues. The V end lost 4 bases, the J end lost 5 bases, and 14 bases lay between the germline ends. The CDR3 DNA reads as TGTGCCAGCAGCTCCGACTTTGGACCTTATGGCTACACCTTC. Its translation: CASSSDFGPYGYTF. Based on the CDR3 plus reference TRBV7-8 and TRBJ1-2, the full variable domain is GAGVSQSPRYKVAKRGQDVALRCDPISGHVSLFWYQQALGQGPEFLTYFQNEAQLDKSGLPSDRFFAERPEGSVSTLKIQRTQQEDSAVYLCASSSDFGPYGYTFGSGTRLTVV.